This T cell receptor beta chain was obtained from a study of CD8+ T cells in alopecia areata. Background on the study: In an open-label trial, patients got 5 to 10 mg tofacitinib twice daily.

The sequencing template was cDNA reverse transcribed from extracted RNA. The repertoire was sequenced with immunoSEQ multiplex PCR; TCRdb's copy has only in-frame clones and lacks some. The sample contains some 180,000 clones, 51% of which appear only once. Germline CDR1 MNHEY, CDR2 SMNVEV (reference sequence). CDR3 length equals 13 residues. The V end was cut by 5 bases, the J end by 8 bases, with 15 bases between. Noted treatment: oral pan-JAK inhibitor, 5-10 mg twice daily. This sequence was found in a human donor with alopecia areata. J is TRBJ1-2 and V is TRBV27; D perhaps matches TRBD1 (6 bases). The material sequenced was CD8+ T cells sorted from blood, taken around week 53, from a patient treated with tofacitinib. The CDR3 loop reads CASSPLGGHGYTF. Here the CDR3 DNA reads TGTGCCAGCAGTCCTCTGGGGGGGCACGGCTACACCTTC.